This entry lists 30 T cell receptor beta chains sequenced from one sample in a study of shared clonotypes between healthy human individuals. This table comes from immunoSEQ multiplex PCR, and its TCRdb copy is limited to in-frame clones, with some not included. The data contain about a million clones, 60% to 80% of them seen just once; the ten biggest clones take up around 1.5%. Material: memory CD4+ T cells sorted from blood. The sample's subset: CD45RA-negative fraction. The receptors derive from a man aged 18 to 30 in good health.

The rearrangement uses TRBV18 and TRBJ2-1; 12 bases map to TRBD2. This CDR3 comprises 15 residues. CDR1 KGHSH and CDR2 LQKENI come from the germline V gene. Germline trimming cut 3 bases from V and 7 bases from J; bases unmatched to any gene: 4. CDR3 DNA sequence: TGTGCCAGCTCACCTCCTAGCGGGGGGGCGAATGAGCAGTTCTTC. This gives the protein CASSPPSGGANEQFF.

The gene calls are TRBV5-6 and TRBJ1-2, with 7 bases matching TRBD1. CDR3 length equals 15 residues. Germline V lookup: CDR1 SGHDT, CDR2 YYEEEE. V gave up 4 bases and J gave up 0 bases; unmatched junction bases: 6. The CDR3 sequence: CASSRSDRANYGYTF. CDR3 coding DNA: TGTGCCAGCAGCCGGAGCGACAGGGCTAACTATGGCTACACCTTC.

The table lists this clone with many counts. The identical CDR3 is also encoded by other nucleotide sequences in the sample. The V call is TRBV7-2, the J call TRBJ2-2; either TRBD1 or TRBD2 may supply D (5 bases each). V lost 5 bases, J lost 7 bases, and 11 bases lay in between. The germline V gene encodes CDR1 SGHTA and CDR2 FQGNSA. CDR3 length: 13 residues. CDR3 in amino acids: CASSPGPGGELFF. The CDR3 DNA follows: TGTGCCAGCAGCCCGGGACCTGGCGGGGAGCTGTTTTTT.

This chain connects TRBV6-4 to TRBJ1-2; the D gene is possibly TRBD1 (6 bases). Deletions cut 1 base from V and 4 bases from J, with 22 bases between. CDR3 size: 18 residues. CDR1 MRHNA and CDR2 SNTAGT come from the germline V gene. The CDR3 here is CASSDYVTGPNPFYGYTF. The CDR3 nucleotides are TGTGCCAGCAGTGACTATGTGACAGGTCCCAACCCCTTCTATGGCTACACCTTC.

For this clone: Within the sample, other DNA sequences also encode this same CDR3. This chain links TRBV6-6 with TRBJ1-2, with D unresolved. From germline, CDR1 is MNHNY and CDR2 SVGAGI (reference sequence). The CDR3 is made up of 13 amino acids. Trimming removed 2 bases from V and 2 bases from J, with 6 bases in between. CDR3 sequence reads: CASSYGGNYGYTF. In DNA form, the CDR3 reads TGTGCCAGCAGTTACGGCGGCAACTATGGCTACACCTTC.

The gene calls are TRBV5-8 and TRBJ2-3; possibly TRBD2 for D (7 bases). V was trimmed by 1 base and J by 2 bases, leaving 8 bases between them. The germline CDR1 and CDR2 sequences are SGHTS and YDEGEE. The CDR3 sequence is 14 residues long. CDR3 residues: CASSLRGATDTQYF. The CDR3 DNA sequence: TGTGCCAGCAGCTTGCGGGGGGCCACAGATACGCAGTATTTT.

The rearrangement links TRBV4-2 to TRBJ2-5, with 10 positions matching TRBD2. The CDR3 loop spans 18 amino acids. CDR1 LGHNA and CDR2 YNFKEQ come from the germline V gene. Trimming took 4 bases from V and 2 from J; bases not matched to a gene: 13. Here the CDR3 reads CASSPSSILAGGQETQYF. CDR3 bases: TGTGCCAGCAGCCCATCCTCTATATTAGCGGGGGGACAAGAGACCCAGTACTTC.

V and J are TRBV6-5 and TRBJ2-7; D unclear. The V end lost 0 bases, the J end lost 4 bases, and 16 bases lay between the germline ends. Per germline, CDR1 MNHEY and CDR2 SVGAGI. This CDR3 has 16 residues. CDR3 nucleotide sequence: TGTGCCAGCAGTTACTCCCTTTCAGGTGCATTTTACGAGCAGTACTTC. Protein product: CASSYSLSGAFYEQYF.

In this sample, this clone turned up many times. The V and J genes are TRBV11-2 and TRBJ1-1; D ambiguous. CDR3 size: 16 residues. The germline CDR1 and CDR2 sequences are SGHAT and FQNNGV. Trimming left V 6 bases short and J 1 base short, with 18 bases between. CDR3 nucleotide sequence: TGTGCCAGCAGACCCACCCCCCGTTACCCGAACACTGAAGCTTTCTTT. Translation gives CASRPTPRYPNTEAFF.

The rearrangement joins TRBV30 to TRBJ2-7; D gene ambiguous. The CDR3 length is 12 residues. Germline V gene sequence: CDR1 GTSNPN, CDR2 SVGIG (reference sequence). Trimming removed 0 bases at V and 3 bases at J, with 6 bases between. This chain's CDR3 is CAWSVRYYEQYF. CDR3 sequence (DNA): TGTGCCTGGAGTGTACGATACTACGAGCAGTACTTC. Looking up the rest from reference TRBV30 and TRBJ2-7 gives the full variable domain: SQTIHQWPATLVQPVGSPLSLECTVEGTSNPNLYWYRQAAGRGLQLLFYSVGIGQISSEVPQNLSASRPQDRQFILSSKKLLLSDSGFYLCAWSVRYYEQYFGPGTRLTVT.

This rearrangement joins TRBV30 to TRBJ2-2; D is perhaps TRBD1 (6 bases). CDR3 length: 13 amino acids. Germline V gene sequence: CDR1 GTSNPN, CDR2 SVGIG (reference sequence). Trimming removed 3 bases from V and 5 bases from J, with 10 bases in between. Written as DNA, the CDR3 is TGTGCCTGGAGCAGGGGTTATACCGGGGAGCTGTTTTTT. Its protein product is CAWSRGYTGELFF.

This clone was observed a few times. This chain joins TRBV5-1 and TRBJ1-4; no clear D. CDR1 is SGHRS, CDR2 YFSETQ, per germline. The CDR3 contains 14 residues. Between the trimmed V and J ends, which lost 0 bases and 7 bases, there was a span of 10 bases. CDR3 bases: TGCGCCAGCAGCTTGGAACGAGTCGGTGAAAAACTGTTTTTT. This gives the protein CASSLERVGEKLFF.

The rearrangement joins TRBV10-1 to TRBJ2-5, with 10 bases that match TRBD1. The CDR3 covers 15 residues. CDR1 is WNHNN and CDR2 is SYGVQD in the germline V gene (reference sequence). Losses at the gene ends were 3 bases for V and 5 bases for J; bases not matched to a gene: 6. Here the CDR3 reads CASSDGTGVRETQYF. In nucleotides, the CDR3 is TGCGCCAGCAGTGACGGGACAGGGGTCCGGGAGACCCAGTACTTC.

The chain has TRBV25-1 and TRBJ1-2, with TRBD1 as a possible D gene (5 bases). The CDR3 is 16 amino acids. V lost 1 base and J 8 bases, leaving 20 bases between the germline ends. CDR1 and CDR2 (germline): MGHDK, SYGVNS. The CDR3 bases are TGTGCCAGCAGTGAATCTTTCGGCGGACTGGGGCGAGGCTACACCTTC. It translates to CASSESFGGLGRGYTF.

About this clone itself: The sample contains more than one DNA sequence encoding this CDR3. This CDR3 reads CASSLMGGTEAFF. The DNA of the CDR3 is TGTGCCAGCAGCTTAATGGGGGGAACTGAAGCTTTCTTT. The chain is built from TRBV11-3 and TRBJ1-1, with D perhaps matching TRBD1 (5 bases). The V and J ends lost 2 bases and 5 bases respectively, with 9 bases between them. The CDR3 runs to 13 residues. Germline loops: CDR1 SGHNT, CDR2 YENEEA.

The DNA of the CDR3 is TGTGCCAGCAGCCAAGCGGTTGACTCCTACACCGGGGAGCTGTTTTTT. Its translation is CASSQAVDSYTGELFF. The J gene is TRBJ2-2, the V gene TRBV4-2; D unclear. V was shortened by 1 base and J by 3 bases, with 12 bases between the two germline ends. Per the germline V gene, CDR1 is LGHNA and CDR2 is YNFKEQ. The length of the CDR3 is 16 residues.

V and J are TRBV5-1 and TRBJ2-7, with 8 positions matching TRBD2. CDR3 length: 16 residues. Germline trimming cut 4 bases from V and 2 bases from J; bases unmatched to any gene: 11. Germline lookup yields CDR1 SGHRS and CDR2 YFSETQ. The CDR3 coding sequence is TGCGCCAGCAGCCATCGGACCGGGACTAGTACCTACGAGCAGTACTTC. Its translation: CASSHRTGTSTYEQYF.

The J gene is TRBJ1-3, the V gene TRBV19; D is uncertain. V was trimmed by 8 bases and J by 6 bases, leaving 11 bases between them. Germline V lookup: CDR1 LNHDA, CDR2 SQIVND (reference sequence). This CDR3 is built from 12 residues. CDR3 DNA: TGTGCCAGTTCCTTCCGAACAAACACCATATATTTT. Protein product: CASSFRTNTIYF.

The genes are TRBV5-1 and TRBJ1-2; possibly TRBD1 for D (6 bases). Trimming stripped 2 bases from V and 4 bases from J, with 18 bases between. The CDR3 contains 16 residues. Germline CDR1 reads SGHRS; CDR2 reads YFSETQ. DNA for the CDR3: TGCGCCAGCAGCTTAGCTGACAGGAGATCTTCCTATGGCTACACCTTC. Protein: CASSLADRRSSYGYTF.

The chain joins TRBV27 to TRBJ2-2; 8 bases line up with TRBD1. Germline V gene sequence: CDR1 MNHEY, CDR2 SMNVEV (reference sequence). The length of the CDR3 is 14 residues. V lost 7 bases to trimming and J lost 3 bases; unmatched junction nucleotides: 4. The CDR3 DNA reads as TGTGCCAGCAAGACAGGGGCGCACACCGGGGAGCTGTTTTTT. Protein: CASKTGAHTGELFF.

The CDR3 DNA follows: TGTGCCAGCAGTTACTCGCAGAGCGAGCAGTACTTC. Its translation is CASSYSQSEQYF. The chain links TRBV6-6 to TRBJ2-7, with D hard to call. The CDR3 is 12 residues long. Trimming shortened V by 0 bases and J by 6 bases, and 6 bases separated the two germline ends. CDR1 MNHNY and CDR2 SVGAGI come from the germline V gene (reference sequence).

The J gene is TRBJ1-1, the V gene TRBV28; D gene uncertain. V lost 7 bases, J lost 8 bases, and 11 bases lay in between. Germline V CDR1 and CDR2: MDHEN, SYDVKM. The CDR3 spans 11 residues. CDR3 sequence reads: CASTRGWEAFF. In nucleotides, the CDR3 is TGTGCCAGCACTCGAGGGTGGGAAGCTTTCTTT.

This chain joins TRBV27 and TRBJ2-6, with a tentative D call TRBD2 (5 bases). This CDR3 is 15 amino acids long. CDR1 MNHEY and CDR2 SMNVEV come from the germline V gene (reference sequence). V lost 2 bases and J lost 2, with 7 bases in between. The CDR3 bases are TGTGCCAGCAGTTTACTGGGAGCTGGGGCCAACGTCCTGACTTTC. Translation: CASSLLGAGANVLTF.

The chain employs TRBV5-8 and TRBJ1-1, with a possible D match to TRBD1 (5 bases). Trimming left V 6 bases short and J 2 bases short, with 11 bases between. The CDR3 has 13 residues. CDR1 is SGHTS and CDR2 is YDEGEE in the germline V gene. CDR3 DNA sequence: TGTGCCAGCACCCGACAGATAAACACTGAAGCTTTCTTT. Residues: CASTRQINTEAFF.

The CDR3 loop is CASSSMTLQETQYF. DNA of the CDR3: TGTGCCAGCAGCTCCATGACCCTCCAAGAGACCCAGTACTTC. This chain connects TRBV7-2 to TRBJ2-5; D gene uncertain. Germline V gene sequence: CDR1 SGHTA, CDR2 FQGNSA. Trimming stripped 4 bases from V and 1 base from J, with 10 bases between. The CDR3 sequence is 14 residues long. The full variable domain, its missing parts supplied by reference TRBV7-2 and TRBJ2-5, is GAGVSQSPSNKVTEKGKDVELRCDPISGHTALYWYRQSLGQGLEFLIYFQGNSAPDKSGLPSDRFSAERTGGSVSTLTIQRTQQEDSAVYLCASSSMTLQETQYFGPGTRLLVL.

This clone has a handful of counts. This sample includes further DNA sequences coding for the same CDR3. The chain is built from TRBV30 and TRBJ2-2; 7 bases are shared with TRBD1. The J segment lost 0 bases and the V segment lost 4 bases, leaving 2 bases of the junction unmatched. Germline assignment: CDR1 GTSNPN and CDR2 SVGIG (reference sequence). CDR3 size: 14 residues. CDR3 bases: TGTGCCTGGACGACAGGGTCGAACACCGGGGAGCTGTTTTTT. It translates to CAWTTGSNTGELFF.

The CDR3 DNA follows: TGTGCCAGCAGTTTCAGGGGTAGAGAAGCTTTCTTT. It translates to CASSFRGREAFF. The chain uses TRBV6-1 and TRBJ1-1; a weak D match, TRBD1 (6 bases). Trimming took off 5 bases at V and 8 bases at J, with 12 bases between the two ends. CDR1 is MNHNS and CDR2 is SASEGT in the germline V gene. The CDR3 totals 12 residues.

The chain recombines TRBV5-8 with TRBJ2-7; maybe TRBD2 (5 bases). Germline-derived CDR1 and CDR2 are SGHTS and YDEGEE. V was clipped by 5 bases and J by 0 bases, with 12 bases between them. The CDR3 runs 14 residues. The CDR3 bases are TGTGCCAGCAGTTTGACGGGGTCCTCCTACGAGCAGTACTTC. Protein: CASSLTGSSYEQYF.

The J gene is TRBJ1-1, the V gene TRBV29-1; perhaps TRBD1 as D (6 bases). This CDR3 is built from 14 residues. Germline V lookup: CDR1 SQVTM, CDR2 ANQGSEA. The V end was cut by 7 bases, the J end by 7 bases, with 22 bases between. The DNA for the CDR3 is TGCAGCGCCCCACGCCCAGGGGTCCGGGATGAAGCTTTCTTT. Translating it yields CSAPRPGVRDEAFF.

The rearrangement joins TRBV7-9 to TRBJ2-7, with TRBD1 matching over 7 bases. The CDR3 is 15 residues long. Germline trimming cut 1 base from V and 4 bases from J; bases unmatched to any gene: 7. From germline, CDR1 is SEHNR and CDR2 FQNEAQ (reference sequence). The DNA for the CDR3 is TGTGCCAGCAGCTTAGGGACAGGTGGGGGATACGAGCAGTACTTC. Translated: CASSLGTGGGYEQYF.